A selection of T cell receptor beta chains follows, all from one sample in a study of control samples from healthy donors and cancer patients. The table came from immunoSEQ multiplex PCR; TCRdb's copy has only in-frame clones and leaves some out. Among some 97,000 clones listed, roughly 87% were seen once. Sequenced: blood. The receptors come from a woman between 45 and 60 years old in good health. Each CDR3 is given with its conserved first and last residue. D genes are given only for firm matches. Expanded clones are given a class, and other clones once, few, many or no size at all.

TRBJ1-6 once TRBD1 TRBV19 CASSIRGGSPLHF TGTGCCAGTAGTATCAGGGGGGGTTCACCCCTCCACTTT
TRBJ1-6 - TRBD1 TRBV15 CATSRGRQGRNSPLHF TGTGCCACCAGCAGAGGGCGACAGGGGCGGAATTCACCCCTCCACTTT
TRBJ1-6 - - TRBV11-2 CASSSGRDNSPLHF TGTGCCAGCAGCTCGGGACGGGATAATTCACCCCTCCACTTT
TRBJ1-5 once - TRBV4-1 CASSQDQSGQPQHF TGCGCCAGCAGCCAAGATCAAAGTGGTCAGCCCCAGCATTTT
TRBJ1-2 - - TRBV6-2/TRBV6-3 CASSYGGYGYTF TGTGCCAGCAGTTACGGGGGCTATGGCTACACCTTC
TRBJ2-7 - - TRBV10-3 CAISESAGRYEQYF TGTGCCATCAGTGAGTCGGCGGGAAGGTACGAGCAGTACTTC
TRBJ1-1 - - TRBV7-9 CASSLTMNTEAFF TGTGCCAGCAGCTTAACTATGAACACTGAAGCTTTCTTT
TRBJ2-1 - - TRBV9 CASSRERYEQFF TGTGCCAGCAGCAGAGAGCGCTATGAGCAGTTCTTC
TRBJ2-7 - - TRBV9 CASSAPGHPYEQYF TGTGCCAGCAGCGCCCCCGGACACCCTTACGAGCAGTACTTC
TRBJ2-3 - TRBD2 TRBV6-5 CASTYRGGAGDTQYF TGTGCCAGCACCTACCGCGGGGGGGCAGGGGATACGCAGTATTTT
TRBJ1-1 - - TRBV2 CASSDDLGRANTEAFF TGTGCCAGCAGTGATGATTTGGGACGGGCGAACACTGAAGCTTTCTTT
TRBJ1-2 - - TRBV4-3 CASSQDLHATAVYGYTF TGCGCCAGCAGCCAAGACCTACACGCGACGGCTGTGTATGGCTACACCTTC
TRBJ2-1 - - TRBV7-2 CASSLAVEQFF TGTGCCAGCAGCTTAGCGGTTGAGCAGTTCTTC
TRBJ1-2 - - TRBV5-8 CASSAYGGLNYGYTF TGTGCCAGCAGCGCTTACGGGGGGCTGAACTATGGCTACACCTTC
TRBJ2-2 - - TRBV19 CASSISPPGGGYTGELFF TGTGCCAGTAGTATATCCCCCCCAGGGGGGGGCTACACCGGGGAGCTGTTTTTT
TRBJ2-5 - TRBD1 TRBV19 CASSPPGQGALDQETQYF TGTGCCAGTAGTCCACCGGGACAGGGGGCTCTGGACCAAGAGACCCAGTACTTC
TRBJ1-1 - - TRBV5-1 CASSFRDTPNTEAFF TGCGCCAGCAGCTTCCGGGACACCCCGAACACTGAAGCTTTCTTT
TRBJ1-6 - - TRBV11-3 CASSKGQDSPLHF TGTGCCAGCAGCAAGGGACAAGATTCACCCCTCCACTTT
TRBJ1-2 - TRBD1 TRBV3-1/TRBV3-2 CASSHLQGGTYGYTF TGTGCCAGCAGCCACTTACAGGGGGGGACCTATGGCTACACCTTC
TRBJ1-2 once - TRBV5-6 CASSPRGPRQVYTF TGTGCCAGCAGCCCCAGGGGACCCCGGCAGGTCTACACCTTC